The 18 T cell receptor beta chains below come from one sample, sequenced in a study of graft-versus-host responses after intestinal transplantation. These receptors lack a known antigen. Data came from immunoSEQ multiplex PCR; TCRdb stores just in-frame clones and leaves some out. The table has fewer than 120,000 clones, around 95% seen once. The material was unstimulated CD8+ T cells sorted from spleen or lymph node cells, obtained before intestinal transplant. Every receptor here comes from a human donor who received an intestinal transplant.

This clone was recorded only once. The V and J genes are TRBV27 and TRBJ1-1; 10 bases are a match to TRBD1. V trimming: 4 bases; J trimming: 4 bases; junction bases outside the gene matches: 12. The CDR3 is made up of 17 amino acids. In germline, CDR1 is MNHEY, CDR2 SMNVEV (reference sequence). The CDR3: CASSSPTGGTGSTEAFF. The CDR3, as DNA: TGTGCCAGCAGTTCTCCGACAGGGGGCACGGGTAGCACTGAAGCTTTCTTT.

V is TRBV5-4 and J is TRBJ1-4, with a weak D call TRBD1 (5 bases). CDR3 size: 18 residues. Germline CDR1 SGHNT, CDR2 YYREEE (reference sequence). Trimming pared 1 base from V and 8 bases from J, leaving 24 bases between. CDR3 sequence: CASSLFPPGTRREEKLFF. The DNA for the CDR3 is TGTGCCAGCAGCTTGTTTCCCCCCGGGACCCGTCGGGAGGAAAAACTGTTTTTT.

Regarding this clone: The sample has other DNA sequences that encode this CDR3 too. The chain carries TRBV27 and TRBJ2-7; D is possibly TRBD1 or TRBD2 (5 bases each). The germline gives CDR1 MNHEY, CDR2 SMNVEV (reference sequence). This CDR3 is built from 13 residues. Trimming removed 3 bases from V and 4 bases from J, with 10 bases in between. The CDR3 DNA reads TGTGCCAGCAGTTTTCTCGGGGCATACGAGCAGTACTTC. Translation gives CASSFLGAYEQYF.

V usage is TRBV6-1 and J usage is TRBJ2-1, with D perhaps TRBD2 (7 bases). CDR1 is MNHNS and CDR2 is SASEGT in the germline V gene. With 2 bases removed from V and 5 bases from J, the gap between germline ends came to 13 bases. The CDR3 is made up of 15 amino acids. CDR3 DNA sequence: TGTGCCAGCAGTGAACGGGGGCTAGCGGACAATGAGCAGTTCTTC. It codes for CASSERGLADNEQFF.

The rearrangement links TRBV27 to TRBJ1-1; no clear D gene. Trimming cost V 2 bases and J 0 bases, with 7 bases left between them. The CDR3 sequence is 14 residues long. Germline V gives CDR1 MNHEY, CDR2 SMNVEV (reference sequence). The DNA for the CDR3 is TGTGCCAGCAGTTTAGCAGGCATGAACACTGAAGCTTTCTTT. Amino acids: CASSLAGMNTEAFF.

V is TRBV5-1 and J is TRBJ2-1; the match to TRBD2 covers 15 bases. V gave up 4 bases and J gave up 4 bases; unmatched junction bases: 6. CDR1 SGHRS and CDR2 YFSETQ come from the germline V gene. The length of the CDR3 is 17 residues. This CDR3 is CASSPGLAGGRYNEQFF. The CDR3 DNA is TGCGCCAGCAGCCCGGGACTAGCGGGAGGACGGTACAATGAGCAGTTCTTC.

This clone was recorded once. The J gene is TRBJ1-1, the V gene TRBV9; no definite D call. This CDR3 comprises 14 residues. Germline lookup yields CDR1 SGDLS and CDR2 YYNGEE. Trimming removed 0 bases at V and 0 bases at J, with 6 bases between. The DNA of the CDR3 is TGTGCCAGCAGCGTAGGACTTATGAACACTGAAGCTTTCTTT. It is translated as CASSVGLMNTEAFF. Combining the CDR3 with reference TRBV9 and TRBJ1-1 gives the whole variable domain DSGVTQTPKHLITATGQRVTLRCSPRSGDLSVYWYQQSLDQGLQFLIQYYNGEERAKGNILERFSAQQFPDLHSELNLSSLELGDSALYFCASSVGLMNTEAFFGQGTRLTVV.

Remarks on this clone: The same CDR3 can be traced to other DNA sequences in this sample. The J gene is TRBJ2-7, the V gene TRBV9; no clear D. The CDR3 is 14 residues long. CDR1 and CDR2 (germline): SGDLS, YYNGEE. Trimming left V 0 bases short and J 1 base short, with 8 bases between. In nucleotides, the CDR3 is TGTGCCAGCAGCGTAGGGGCTGGGTCCTACGAGCAGTACTTC. It yields the protein CASSVGAGSYEQYF.

CDR3 DNA sequence: TGTGCCAGCAGCGTAGCGGGAGGGCCGGGCTACGAGCAGTACTTC. Its translation: CASSVAGGPGYEQYF. This sequence joins TRBV9 and TRBJ2-7; TRBD2 matches 8 bases. V lost 0 bases, J lost 3 bases, and 5 bases stayed unmatched. Germline values: CDR1 SGDLS, CDR2 YYNGEE. The CDR3 is 15 amino acids.

This clone is a singleton in its sample. The gene calls are TRBV21-1 and TRBJ1-5; the D call TRBD1 from the table was never checked on the DNA. TRBV21-1 represents a pseudogene. This CDR3 comprises 17 residues. The CDR3 DNA reads TGTGCCAGCCACCGTCAAGGGGTATCTCCGCATCATCAGCCCCAGCATTTT. Translation gives CASHRQGVSPHHQPQHF.

The chain combines TRBV5-6 with TRBJ2-1; TRBD2 is a possible D gene (6 bases). The ends were cut back, 2 bases at V and 9 bases at J, with 24 bases in the middle. The CDR3 is made up of 17 amino acids. CDR1 is SGHDT and CDR2 is YYEEEE in the germline V gene. CDR3 DNA: TGTGCCAGCAGCTTTTCCCCAGCGGGTGGGATCTTGGGTGAGCAGTTCTTC. Protein: CASSFSPAGGILGEQFF. The full variable domain, in which reference TRBV5-6 and TRBJ2-1 provide the parts outside the CDR3, is DAGVTQSPTHLIKTRGQQVTLRCSPKSGHDTVSWYQQALGQGPQFIFQYYEEEERQRGNFPDRFSGHQFPNYSSELNVNALLLGDSALYLCASSFSPAGGILGEQFFGPGTRLTVL.

The chain carries TRBV7-9 and TRBJ2-3; the D is unclear. CDR1 is SEHNR, CDR2 FQNEAQ, per germline (reference sequence). The CDR3 is 18 amino acids. V lost 4 bases and J 0 bases, leaving 20 bases between the germline ends. CDR3 loop: CASSSQEIGFASTDTQYF. The CDR3 DNA reads as TGTGCCAGCAGCTCCCAAGAGATCGGTTTCGCTAGCACAGATACGCAGTATTTT.

CDR3 DNA sequence: TGTGCCAGTAGCCATCCCGGGACTAGTTCTTACGAGCAGTACTTC. Residues: CASSHPGTSSYEQYF. V and J are TRBV19 and TRBJ2-7, with 8 positions matching TRBD2. Germline V gene sequence: CDR1 LNHDA, CDR2 SQIVND (reference sequence). With V trimmed by 6 bases and J by 4 bases, 11 bases remained unmatched. The CDR3 is 15 residues long.

The chain combines TRBV28 with TRBJ2-7, with a weak D call TRBD2 (6 bases). The germline CDR1 and CDR2 sequences are MDHEN and SYDVKM. Trimming pared 2 bases from V and 6 bases from J, leaving 23 bases between. This CDR3 contains 17 residues. CDR3 in DNA: TGTGCCAGCAGTTTAGGGTCGGGAGAACTCTTTAGGCGCGAGCAGTACTTC. It codes for CASSLGSGELFRREQYF.

V gene TRBV30 combines with J gene TRBJ1-5; a weak D match, TRBD1 (5 bases). V was trimmed by 1 base and J by 1 base, leaving 8 bases between them. The V gene's germline CDR1 is GTSNPN and CDR2 SVGIG (reference sequence). This CDR3 region has 14 residues. DNA of the CDR3: TGTGCCTGGAGTGGGGGGGGGAGCAATCAGCCCCAGCATTTT. Translation gives CAWSGGGSNQPQHF.

A word on this clone: Other DNA sequences of this sample code for an identical CDR3. The CDR3 region has the DNA TGTGCCAGCAGCTTCTCCGGGCAAGGATCCTACGAGCAGTACTTC. It translates to CASSFSGQGSYEQYF. The rearrangement links TRBV7-9 to TRBJ2-7; no firm D call. V dropped 3 bases and J dropped 1 base, with 13 bases sitting between them. The CDR3 runs 15 residues. CDR1 and CDR2 from the germline V gene are SEHNR and FQNEAQ (reference sequence). Using reference TRBV7-9 and TRBJ2-7 for the parts outside the CDR3, the full variable domain is DTGVSQNPRHKITKRGQNVTFRCDPISEHNRLYWYRQTLGQGPEFLTYFQNEAQLEKSRLLSDRFSAERPKGSFSTLEIQRTEQGDSAMYLCASSFSGQGSYEQYFGPGTRLTVT.

The rearrangement uses TRBV7-2 and TRBJ1-2, with TRBD1 matching over 10 bases. Germline CDR1 and CDR2: SGHTA and FQGNSA. Trimming at V came to 4 bases and at J to 2 bases, leaving 4 bases not matched to a gene. The CDR3 contains 15 residues. The CDR3 DNA sequence: TGTGCCAGCAGCTCCCCGGGACAGGGGAACTATGGCTACACCTTC. Protein: CASSSPGQGNYGYTF.

This clone was recorded only once. The chain is built from TRBV5-1 and TRBJ1-1; D may be TRBD1 (6 bases). Deletions cut 0 bases from V and 5 bases from J, with 17 bases between. Per the germline V gene, CDR1 is SGHRS and CDR2 is YFSETQ. This CDR3 comprises 16 residues. The CDR3 is CASSLAGQIILTEAFF. DNA of the CDR3: TGCGCCAGCAGCTTGGCCGGACAGATAATTTTAACTGAAGCTTTCTTT.